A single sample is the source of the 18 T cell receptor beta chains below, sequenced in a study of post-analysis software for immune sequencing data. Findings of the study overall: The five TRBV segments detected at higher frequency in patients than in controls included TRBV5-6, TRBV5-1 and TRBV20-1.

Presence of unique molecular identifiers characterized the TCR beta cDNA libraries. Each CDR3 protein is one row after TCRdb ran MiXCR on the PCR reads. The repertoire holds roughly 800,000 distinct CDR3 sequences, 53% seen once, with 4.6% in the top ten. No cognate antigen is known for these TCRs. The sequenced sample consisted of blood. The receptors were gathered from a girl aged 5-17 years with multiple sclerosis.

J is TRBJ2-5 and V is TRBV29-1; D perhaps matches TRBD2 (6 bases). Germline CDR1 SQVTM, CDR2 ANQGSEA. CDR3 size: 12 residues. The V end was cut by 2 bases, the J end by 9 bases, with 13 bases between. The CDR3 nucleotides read TGCAGCGTTGAAAAAGGATCGGGGGCCCAGTACTTC. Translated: CSVEKGSGAQYF.

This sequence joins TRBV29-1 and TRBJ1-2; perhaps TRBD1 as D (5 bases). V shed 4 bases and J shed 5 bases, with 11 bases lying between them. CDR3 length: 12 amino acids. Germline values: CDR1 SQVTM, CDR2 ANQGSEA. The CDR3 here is CSVVSGEYGYTF. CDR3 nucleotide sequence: TGCAGCGTTGTCTCGGGGGAATATGGCTACACCTTC.

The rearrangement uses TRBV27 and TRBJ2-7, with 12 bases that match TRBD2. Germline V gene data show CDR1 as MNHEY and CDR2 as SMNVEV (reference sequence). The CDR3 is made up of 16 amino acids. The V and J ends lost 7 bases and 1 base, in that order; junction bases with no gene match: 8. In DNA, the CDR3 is TGTGCCAGCACCAAACTACTAGCGGGAGGATCCTACGAGCAGTACTTC. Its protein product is CASTKLLAGGSYEQYF.

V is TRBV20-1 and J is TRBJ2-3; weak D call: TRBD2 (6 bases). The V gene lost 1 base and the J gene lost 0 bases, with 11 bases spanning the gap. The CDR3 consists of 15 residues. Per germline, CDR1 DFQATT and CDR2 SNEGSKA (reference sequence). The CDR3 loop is CSARASVSSTDTQYF. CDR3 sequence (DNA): TGCAGTGCTAGAGCTAGCGTCTCTAGCACAGATACGCAGTATTTT.

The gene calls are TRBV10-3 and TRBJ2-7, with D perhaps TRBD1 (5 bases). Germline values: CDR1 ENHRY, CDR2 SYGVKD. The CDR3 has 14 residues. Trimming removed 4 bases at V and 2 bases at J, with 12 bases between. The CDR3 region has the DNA TGTGCCATCAGTGGACAGTTGGCCCCCTACGAGCAGTACTTC. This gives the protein CAISGQLAPYEQYF.

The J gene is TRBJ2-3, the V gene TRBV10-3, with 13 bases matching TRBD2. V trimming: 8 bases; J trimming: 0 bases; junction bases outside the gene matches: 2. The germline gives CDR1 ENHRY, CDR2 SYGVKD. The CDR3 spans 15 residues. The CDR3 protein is CAIRTSGGSTDTQYF. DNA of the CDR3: TGTGCCATCCGGACTAGCGGGGGTAGCACAGATACGCAGTATTTT.

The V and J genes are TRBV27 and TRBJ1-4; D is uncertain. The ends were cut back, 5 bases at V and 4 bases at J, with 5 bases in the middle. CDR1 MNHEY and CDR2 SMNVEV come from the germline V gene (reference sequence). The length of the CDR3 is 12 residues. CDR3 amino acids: CASSPRNEKLFF. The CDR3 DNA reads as TGTGCCAGCAGTCCCCGTAATGAAAAACTGTTTTTT.

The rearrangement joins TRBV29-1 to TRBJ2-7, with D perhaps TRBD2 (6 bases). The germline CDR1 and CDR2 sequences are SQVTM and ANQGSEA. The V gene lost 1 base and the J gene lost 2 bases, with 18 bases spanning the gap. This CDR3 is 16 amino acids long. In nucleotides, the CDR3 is TGCAGCGTTGAAGGCGGGAAACTCGAATTGCCCTACGAGCAGTACTTC. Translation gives CSVEGGKLELPYEQYF.

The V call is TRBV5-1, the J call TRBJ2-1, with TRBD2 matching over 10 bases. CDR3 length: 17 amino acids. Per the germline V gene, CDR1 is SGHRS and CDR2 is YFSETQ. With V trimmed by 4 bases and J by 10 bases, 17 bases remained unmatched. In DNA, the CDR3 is TGCGCCAGCAGCCCTTACCTTGCTAGCGGGGGTTCTACAGAGCAGTTCTTC. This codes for CASSPYLASGGSTEQFF. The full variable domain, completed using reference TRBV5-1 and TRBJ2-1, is KAGVTQTPRYLIKTRGQQVTLSCSPISGHRSVSWYQQTPGQGLQFLFEYFSETQRNKGNFPGRFSGRQFSNSRSEMNVSTLELGDSALYLCASSPYLASGGSTEQFFGPGTRLTVL.

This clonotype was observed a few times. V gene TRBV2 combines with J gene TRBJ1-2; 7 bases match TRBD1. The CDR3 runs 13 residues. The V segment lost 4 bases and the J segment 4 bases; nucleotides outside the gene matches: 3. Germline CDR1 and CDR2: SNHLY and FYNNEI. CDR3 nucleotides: TGTGCCAGCAGTGTGGACAGGTCCTATGGCTACACCTTC. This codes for CASSVDRSYGYTF.

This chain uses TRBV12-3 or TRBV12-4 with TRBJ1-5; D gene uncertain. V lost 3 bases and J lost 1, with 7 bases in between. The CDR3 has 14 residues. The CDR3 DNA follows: TGTGCCAGCAGTTTGATGGTGAGCAATCAGCCCCAGCATTTT. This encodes CASSLMVSNQPQHF.

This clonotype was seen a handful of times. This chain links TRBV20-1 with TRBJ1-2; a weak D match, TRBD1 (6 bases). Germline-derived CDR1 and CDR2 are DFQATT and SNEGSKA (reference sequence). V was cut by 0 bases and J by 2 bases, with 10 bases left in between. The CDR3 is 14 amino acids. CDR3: CSARDRGRNYGYTF. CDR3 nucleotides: TGCAGTGCTAGAGACAGGGGCCGCAACTATGGCTACACCTTC.

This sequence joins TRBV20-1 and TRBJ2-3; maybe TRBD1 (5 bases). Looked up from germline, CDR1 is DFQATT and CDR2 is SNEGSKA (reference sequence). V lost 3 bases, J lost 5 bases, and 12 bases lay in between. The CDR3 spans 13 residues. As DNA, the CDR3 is TGCAGTGCTAGGATAGCAGGGTTAGATACGCAGTATTTT. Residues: CSARIAGLDTQYF.

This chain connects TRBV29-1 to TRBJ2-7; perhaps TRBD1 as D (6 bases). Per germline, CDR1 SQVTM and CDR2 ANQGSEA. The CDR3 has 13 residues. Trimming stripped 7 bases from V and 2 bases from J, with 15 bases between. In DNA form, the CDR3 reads TGCAGCGCTACAACAGGGAGACCCTACGAGCAGTACTTC. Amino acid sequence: CSATTGRPYEQYF.

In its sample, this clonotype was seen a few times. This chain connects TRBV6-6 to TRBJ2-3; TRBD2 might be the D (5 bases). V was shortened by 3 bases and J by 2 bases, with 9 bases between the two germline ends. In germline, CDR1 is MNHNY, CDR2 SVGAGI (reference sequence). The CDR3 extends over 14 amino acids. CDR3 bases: TGTGCCAGCAGTTATTACGGGAACACAGATACGCAGTATTTT. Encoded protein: CASSYYGNTDTQYF.

CDR3: CSANLGQGYEQYF. The CDR3 nucleotides are TGCAGCGCGAATCTGGGGCAGGGCTACGAGCAGTACTTC. This chain joins TRBV29-1 and TRBJ2-7; tentatively, D is TRBD1 (5 bases). With 7 bases removed from V and 3 bases from J, the gap between germline ends came to 16 bases. This CDR3 has 13 residues. The germline gives CDR1 SQVTM, CDR2 ANQGSEA.

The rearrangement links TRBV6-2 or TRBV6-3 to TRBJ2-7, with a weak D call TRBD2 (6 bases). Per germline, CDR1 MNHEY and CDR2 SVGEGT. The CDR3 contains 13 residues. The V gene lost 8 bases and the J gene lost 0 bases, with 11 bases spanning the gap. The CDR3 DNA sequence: TGTGCCAGCCCCGGGACTTACTCCTACGAGCAGTACTTC. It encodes CASPGTYSYEQYF.

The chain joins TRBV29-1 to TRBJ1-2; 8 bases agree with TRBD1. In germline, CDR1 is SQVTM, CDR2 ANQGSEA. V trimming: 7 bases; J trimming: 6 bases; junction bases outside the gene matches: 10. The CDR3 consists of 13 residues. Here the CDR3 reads CSGGKGQADGYTF. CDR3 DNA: TGCAGCGGCGGTAAGGGACAGGCAGATGGCTACACCTTC.